Included here is one T cell receptor beta chain sequence, with context. Antigen: not known. The sample belongs to a study of cytomegalovirus exposure and HLA in healthy donors. The study ran its PCR with 60 Vbeta and 13 Jbeta primers. Data came from immunoSEQ multiplex PCR; TCRdb stores just in-frame clones and leaves some out. Of about 97,000 clones in the sample, more than 70% were seen once. Whole-study findings and limits: Fewer N-insertions (relative to the roughly 660-donor mean) were reportedly seen in an Asian-associated ancestry cluster in a later analysis.

The source is a man aged 25 to 40 in good health and CMV-seronegative. The sample consisted of PBMCs.

The CDR3 DNA follows: TGTGCCAGCAGTTTACGGAACACTGAAGCTTTCTTT. Amino acids: CASSLRNTEAFF. The genes are TRBV28 and TRBJ1-1; D is undetermined. The CDR3 contains 12 residues. V shed 2 bases and J shed 1 base, with 2 bases lying between them. Germline CDR1 is MDHEN and CDR2 is SYDVKM.